This T cell receptor beta chain was sequenced in a study of CD8 T cells in Susac syndrome. The RNA input was 0.5 to 1 ug, and it was reverse transcribed with random hexamers. The TCR beta CDR3 was amplified by immunoSEQ multiplex PCR across 54 Vbeta, 13 Jbeta. Via MiXCR, TCRdb re-called the immunoSEQ multiplex PCR reads, giving one row per CDR3 protein. The sample yields 150,000 to 200,000 distinct CDR3 sequences, 93% seen once. Peripheral blood CD8+ and CD4+ T cells were profiled by TCR beta sequencing. Negative isolation yielded CD8+ and CD4+ T cells; FACS enriched TEMRA cells. Study-wide results and caveats: The relatively small number of individuals in the TCR sequencing and HLA analysis was acknowledged by the study.

This clonotype appeared once. As yet, its antigen is unknown. The CDR3 extends over 12 amino acids. V was cut by 0 bases and J by 5 bases, with 5 bases left in between. Germline loops: CDR1 MNHNY, CDR2 SVGAGI (reference sequence). This sequence was found in a human donor in good health. The sample comprised CD4+ T cells from PBMCs. The V call is TRBV6-6, the J call TRBJ2-7; D remains ambiguous. The CDR3 loop reads CASSYSGHEQYF. The CDR3 DNA sequence: TGTGCCAGCAGTTACTCCGGCCACGAGCAGTACTTC.